Below, 22 T cell receptor beta chains from the same sample are listed, as sequenced in a study of blood T cell repertoires in COVID-19. Method: immunoSEQ multiplex PCR; TCRdb's copy keeps in-frame clones and lacks some. The sample contains 310,000 or so clones, around 90% of which appear only once. Material for sequencing was PBMCs or T cells enriched from blood (not recorded which). Receptors originate from a woman younger than 35 with acute COVID-19.

Only one count was recorded for this clone. The genes are TRBV7-2 and TRBJ2-5; maybe TRBD2 (5 bases). The CDR3 contains 14 residues. The germline V gene has CDR1 SGHTA and CDR2 FQGNSA. Trimming stripped 3 bases from V and 5 bases from J, with 13 bases between. The CDR3 nucleotides read TGTGCCAGCAGCTTTATAGCGACCGTGGAGACCCAGTACTTC. Amino acids: CASSFIATVETQYF.

On this clone itself: The sample carries other DNA sequences with the same CDR3. The chain recombines TRBV12-3 or TRBV12-4 with TRBJ1-2; a weak D match, TRBD1 (5 bases). Trimming took 6 bases from V and 4 from J, leaving 12 bases between them. This CDR3 is 13 amino acids long. For the CDR3, the DNA is TGTGCCAGCAGCCCCACAGGACCCTATGGCTACACCTTC. It encodes CASSPTGPYGYTF.

The chain links TRBV5-6 to TRBJ2-1; 7 bases line up with TRBD2. V lost 1 base, J lost 4 bases, and 8 bases stayed unmatched. The CDR3 contains 16 residues. Per germline, CDR1 SGHDT and CDR2 YYEEEE. The CDR3 DNA reads TGTGCCAGCAGCTTGTGGGGCGGGAGCGCGTACAATGAGCAGTTCTTC. It specifies CASSLWGGSAYNEQFF.

This sequence joins TRBV18 and TRBJ1-1; the match to TRBD1 covers 8 bases. The V segment lost 0 bases and the J segment 5 bases; nucleotides outside the gene matches: 11. The germline gives CDR1 KGHSH, CDR2 LQKENI. The CDR3 loop spans 17 amino acids. The CDR3 DNA reads TGTGCCAGCTCACCACCCCAGGGGGCCTCGTGGGGGACTGAAGCTTTCTTT. Protein sequence: CASSPPQGASWGTEAFF.

The chain couples TRBV5-1 to TRBJ2-7; 8 bases match TRBD2. V shed 4 bases, J shed 6 bases, and the junction held 12 bases outside the gene matches. The CDR3 has 15 residues. Germline assignment: CDR1 SGHRS and CDR2 YFSETQ. CDR3 sequence: CASSPRTGGPGEQYF. As DNA, the CDR3 is TGCGCCAGCAGCCCCCGAACGGGAGGGCCCGGCGAGCAGTACTTC.

This chain links TRBV7-2 with TRBJ2-5; 7 nucleotides agree with TRBD1. With V trimmed by 4 bases and J by 5 bases, 10 bases remained unmatched. Germline CDR1 reads SGHTA; CDR2 reads FQGNSA. The CDR3 covers 15 residues. CDR3 in DNA: TGTGCCAGCAGCTACTATCAGACAGGGCGGGAGACCCAGTACTTC. Amino acids: CASSYYQTGRETQYF.

This clone appeared a few times. The same CDR3 is also encoded by other DNA sequences in this sample. This rearrangement joins TRBV18 to TRBJ1-6; TRBD1 matches at 7 bases. The V segment lost 1 base and the J segment 7 bases; nucleotides outside the gene matches: 1. The germline V gene has CDR1 KGHSH and CDR2 LQKENI. The CDR3 consists of 14 residues. CDR3 nucleotide sequence: TGTGCCAGCTCACCACAGGGGGCCAATTCACCCCTCCACTTT. Protein product: CASSPQGANSPLHF. The whole variable domain, remainder taken from reference TRBV18 and TRBJ1-6, is NAGVMQNPRHLVRRRGQEARLRCSPMKGHSHVYWYRQLPEEGLKFMVYLQKENIIDESGMPKERFSAEFPKEGPSILRIQQVVRGDSAAYFCASSPQGANSPLHFGNGTRLTVT.

The chain carries TRBV2 and TRBJ2-7; 10 bases line up with TRBD2. Germline loops: CDR1 SNHLY, CDR2 FYNNEI. The CDR3 has 15 residues. The V segment lost 4 bases and the J segment 4 bases; nucleotides outside the gene matches: 7. The CDR3 is CASSGASGRAYEQYF. CDR3 nucleotide sequence: TGTGCCAGCAGTGGGGCTAGCGGGAGAGCTTACGAGCAGTACTTC.

This sequence joins TRBV10-3 and TRBJ2-5; 9 nucleotides align to TRBD2. Germline CDR1 reads ENHRY; CDR2 reads SYGVKD. The length of the CDR3 is 17 residues. J lost 1 base, V lost 2 bases, and 8 bases had no gene match. The CDR3 spells CAISEPYLREGQETQYF. CDR3 sequence (DNA): TGTGCCATCAGTGAGCCCTATTTGCGGGAGGGCCAAGAGACCCAGTACTTC.

The chain joins TRBV5-4 to TRBJ2-7; 7 positions agree with TRBD2. Germline assignment: CDR1 SGHNT and CDR2 YYREEE (reference sequence). V lost 0 bases, J lost 5 bases, and 2 bases stayed unmatched. The CDR3 covers 13 residues. As DNA, the CDR3 is TGTGCCAGCAGCTTGGGACTAGCTGACGAGCAGTACTTC. Encoded protein: CASSLGLADEQYF.

In this sample, this clone turned up a few times. This rearrangement joins TRBV24-1 to TRBJ1-2; perhaps TRBD1 as D (6 bases). V lost 10 bases and J 4 bases, leaving 15 bases between the germline ends. This CDR3 spans 13 amino acids. Per the germline V gene, CDR1 is KGHDR and CDR2 is SFDVKD. CDR3 DNA sequence: TGTGCCACTTCGGCAGGGGCGGTCTATGGCTACACCTTC. Protein product: CATSAGAVYGYTF.

The chain joins TRBV29-1 to TRBJ2-2; a possible D gene is TRBD2 (5 bases). CDR1 and CDR2 from the germline V gene are SQVTM and ANQGSEA. The V end was cut by 5 bases, the J end by 5 bases, with 12 bases between. The length of the CDR3 is 13 residues. The CDR3 nucleotides are TGCAGCGTTCAAGCGGAGCCAACCGGGGAGCTGTTTTTT. Its protein is CSVQAEPTGELFF.

The count of this clone is one. The germline gene is not matched at one end of the junction; a read error may be the cause. J is TRBJ1-5 and V is TRBV2; D not resolved. Germline CDR1 SNHLY, CDR2 FYNNEI. This CDR3 has 12 amino acids. CDR3 nucleotide sequence: TGTGCCAGCAGTGAAGTGGGCCGACTAATAGGTTTT. Translation: CASSEVGRLIGF.

The chain employs TRBV27 and TRBJ1-4, with TRBD1 as a possible D gene (5 bases). This CDR3 contains 17 residues. The germline V and J ends were trimmed by 3 bases and 0 bases, with 14 bases remaining between them. Germline CDR1 reads MNHEY; CDR2 reads SMNVEV (reference sequence). CDR3 protein: CASSLSTKTATNEKLFF. The CDR3 nucleotides are TGTGCCAGCAGTTTGTCGACAAAGACAGCAACTAATGAAAAACTGTTTTTT.

V gene TRBV6-2 or TRBV6-3 combines with J gene TRBJ1-4; the D is unclear. The CDR3 length is 17 residues. Germline CDR1 and CDR2: MNHEY and SVGEGT. V was shortened by 2 bases and J by 3 bases, with 16 bases between the two germline ends. CDR3 in amino acids: CASSYGLIGPANEKLFF. As DNA, the CDR3 is TGTGCCAGCAGTTACGGTTTAATTGGTCCGGCTAATGAAAAACTGTTTTTT.

This chain joins TRBV7-6 and TRBJ2-1, with TRBD2 matching over 9 bases. From germline, CDR1 is SGHVS and CDR2 FNYEAQ. Trimming took 1 base from V and 10 from J; bases not matched to a gene: 14. The CDR3 has 17 amino acids. The CDR3 DNA reads as TGTGCCAGCAGCTTAGATGGTAGCGGGAGAAGTGGAGGGGAGCAGTTCTTC. Amino acids: CASSLDGSGRSGGEQFF.

The genes are TRBV14 and TRBJ1-4; the match to TRBD1 covers 11 bases. Per the germline V gene, CDR1 is SGHDN and CDR2 is FVKESK. J was trimmed by 0 bases and V by 3 bases; bases with no gene match: 3. The CDR3 has 17 residues. Here the CDR3 reads CASSQMGQGATNEKLFF. The CDR3 DNA is TGTGCCAGCAGCCAGATGGGACAGGGGGCAACTAATGAAAAACTGTTTTTT. Full variable domain (missing parts from reference TRBV14 and TRBJ1-4): EAGVTQFPSHSVIEKGQTVTLRCDPISGHDNLYWYRRVMGKEIKFLLHFVKESKQDESGMPNNRFLAERTGGTYSTLKVQPAELEDSGVYFCASSQMGQGATNEKLFFGSGTQLSVL.

Comments on this clone: Other DNA sequences of this sample code for an identical CDR3. The chain links TRBV28 to TRBJ2-7, with a tentative D call TRBD2 (6 bases). The CDR3 runs 11 residues. In germline, CDR1 is MDHEN, CDR2 SYDVKM. With 6 bases removed from V and 3 bases from J, the gap between germline ends came to 6 bases. The CDR3 bases are TGTGCCAGCAGGGGGGGCTACGAGCAGTACTTC. Residues: CASRGGYEQYF.

The rearrangement links TRBV11-3 to TRBJ2-1; TRBD2 aligns across 13 bases. The germline CDR1 and CDR2 sequences are SGHNT and YENEEA. The CDR3 covers 17 residues. V lost 5 bases and J lost 3; bases outside the gene matches: 7. The CDR3 is CASSNRLAGGNYNEQFF. The CDR3 DNA reads as TGTGCCAGCAGCAATCGACTAGCGGGAGGAAACTACAATGAGCAGTTCTTC. The variable domain in full, completed from reference TRBV11-3 and TRBJ2-1, reads EAGVVQSPRYKIIEKKQPVAFWCNPISGHNTLYWYLQNLGQGPELLIRYENEEAVDDSQLPKDRFSAERLKGVDSTLKIQPAELGDSAVYLCASSNRLAGGNYNEQFFGPGTRLTVL.

The rearrangement joins TRBV5-3 to TRBJ1-5, with D unresolved. Being an ORF, TRBV5-3 has a function that is uncertain. The CDR3 contains 11 residues. Deletions cut 6 bases from V and 7 bases from J, with 8 bases between. The CDR3 loop is CARTCFQPQHF. The CDR3 DNA follows: TGTGCCAGAACCTGTTTCCAGCCCCAGCATTTT.

This chain links TRBV7-9 with TRBJ1-5, with a possible D match to TRBD1 (6 bases). Trimming cost V 6 bases and J 7 bases, with 10 bases left between them. The CDR3 is 12 residues long. CDR1 and CDR2 (germline): SEHNR, FQNEAQ (reference sequence). The CDR3 spells CASSTGLQPQHF. CDR3 in DNA: TGTGCCAGCAGTACAGGGTTACAGCCCCAGCATTTT.

The chain uses TRBV12-5 and TRBJ2-7; D call uncertain. Germline V gives CDR1 LGHNT, CDR2 FRNRAP. Trimming took off 0 bases at V and 7 bases at J, with 19 bases between the two ends. The CDR3 is made up of 16 amino acids. The CDR3: CASGLVLTPTEREQYF. The CDR3 bases are TGTGCTAGTGGTTTGGTTCTTACCCCAACCGAGAGAGAGCAGTACTTC.